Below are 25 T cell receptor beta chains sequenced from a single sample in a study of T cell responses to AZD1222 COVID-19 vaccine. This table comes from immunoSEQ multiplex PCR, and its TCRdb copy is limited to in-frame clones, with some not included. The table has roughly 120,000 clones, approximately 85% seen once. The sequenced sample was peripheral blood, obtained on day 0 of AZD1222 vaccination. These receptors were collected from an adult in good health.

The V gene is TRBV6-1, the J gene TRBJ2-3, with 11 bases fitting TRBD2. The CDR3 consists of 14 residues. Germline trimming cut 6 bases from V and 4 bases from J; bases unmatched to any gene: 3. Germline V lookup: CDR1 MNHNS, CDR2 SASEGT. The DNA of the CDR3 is TGTGCCAGCAGGTCTAGCGGGGGGTCAGATACGCAGTATTTT. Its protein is CASRSSGGSDTQYF.

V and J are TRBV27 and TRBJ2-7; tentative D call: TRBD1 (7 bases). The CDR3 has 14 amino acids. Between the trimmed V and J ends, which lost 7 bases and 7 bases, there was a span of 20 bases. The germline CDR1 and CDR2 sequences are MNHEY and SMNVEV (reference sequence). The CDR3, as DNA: TGTGCCAGCAAAATACAGGGGACTCGGCGGGAGCAGTACTTC. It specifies CASKIQGTRREQYF.

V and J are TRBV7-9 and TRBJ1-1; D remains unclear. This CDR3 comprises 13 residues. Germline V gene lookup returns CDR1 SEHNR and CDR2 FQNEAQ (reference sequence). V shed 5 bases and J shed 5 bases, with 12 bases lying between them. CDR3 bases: TGTGCCAGCAGCCCCCGTCCGGGGACTGAAGCTTTCTTT. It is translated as CASSPRPGTEAFF.

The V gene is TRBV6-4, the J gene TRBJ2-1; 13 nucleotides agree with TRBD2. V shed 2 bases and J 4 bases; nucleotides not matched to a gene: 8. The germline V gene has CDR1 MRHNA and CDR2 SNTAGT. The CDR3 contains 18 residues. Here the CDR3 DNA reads TGTGCCAGCAGTGACCCTTGGGGACTAGCGGGGCTTTACAATGAGCAGTTCTTC. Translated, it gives CASSDPWGLAGLYNEQFF.

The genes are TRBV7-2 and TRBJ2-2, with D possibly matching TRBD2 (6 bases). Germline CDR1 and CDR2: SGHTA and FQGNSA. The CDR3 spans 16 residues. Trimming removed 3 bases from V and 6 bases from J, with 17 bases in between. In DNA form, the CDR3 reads TGTGCCAGCAGCTTGTCCTCGGGGGTACGTGCCGGGGAGCTGTTTTTT. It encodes CASSLSSGVRAGELFF.

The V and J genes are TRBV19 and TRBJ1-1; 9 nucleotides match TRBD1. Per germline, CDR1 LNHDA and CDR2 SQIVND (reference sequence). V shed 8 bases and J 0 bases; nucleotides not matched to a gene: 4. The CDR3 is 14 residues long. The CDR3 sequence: CASGDRALNTEAFF. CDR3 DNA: TGTGCCAGTGGGGACAGGGCTTTGAACACTGAAGCTTTCTTT.

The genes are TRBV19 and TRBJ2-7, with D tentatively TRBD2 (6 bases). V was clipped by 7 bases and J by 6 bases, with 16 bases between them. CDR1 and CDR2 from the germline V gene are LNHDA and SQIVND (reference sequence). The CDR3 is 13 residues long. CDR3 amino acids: CASNGGPTIEQYF. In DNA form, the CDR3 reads TGTGCCAGTAACGGGGGTCCTACGATCGAGCAGTACTTC.

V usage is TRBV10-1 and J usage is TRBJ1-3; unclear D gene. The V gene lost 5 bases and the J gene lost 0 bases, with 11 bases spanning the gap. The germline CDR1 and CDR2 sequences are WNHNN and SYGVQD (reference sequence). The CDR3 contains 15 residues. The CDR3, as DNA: TGCGCCAGCAGTTGGTGGACCGGCTCTGGAAACACCATATATTTT. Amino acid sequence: CASSWWTGSGNTIYF.

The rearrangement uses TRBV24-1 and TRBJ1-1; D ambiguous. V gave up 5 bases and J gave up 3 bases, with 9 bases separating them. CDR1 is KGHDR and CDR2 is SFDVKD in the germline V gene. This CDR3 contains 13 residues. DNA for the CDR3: TGTGCCACCAGTGCCTTCCGGGACACTGAAGCTTTCTTT. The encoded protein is CATSAFRDTEAFF.

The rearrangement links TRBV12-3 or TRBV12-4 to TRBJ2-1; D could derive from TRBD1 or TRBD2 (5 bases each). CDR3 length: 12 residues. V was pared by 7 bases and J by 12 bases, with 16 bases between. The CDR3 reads CASNRDPEGQFF. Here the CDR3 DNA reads TGTGCCAGCAACCGGGACCCCGAGGGGCAGTTCTTC.

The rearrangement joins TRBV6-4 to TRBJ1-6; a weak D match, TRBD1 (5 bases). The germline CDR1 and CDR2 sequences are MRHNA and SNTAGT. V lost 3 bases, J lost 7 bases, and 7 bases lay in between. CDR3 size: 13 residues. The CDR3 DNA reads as TGTGCCAGCAGTGAAAAGGGGAATTCACCCCTCCACTTT. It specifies CASSEKGNSPLHF.

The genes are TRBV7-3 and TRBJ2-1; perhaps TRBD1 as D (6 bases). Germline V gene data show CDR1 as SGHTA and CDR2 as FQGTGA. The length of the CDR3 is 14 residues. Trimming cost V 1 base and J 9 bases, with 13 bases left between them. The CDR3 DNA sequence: TGTGCCAGCAGCTTAAATCCCCAGGGGAGTGAGCAGTTCTTC. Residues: CASSLNPQGSEQFF.

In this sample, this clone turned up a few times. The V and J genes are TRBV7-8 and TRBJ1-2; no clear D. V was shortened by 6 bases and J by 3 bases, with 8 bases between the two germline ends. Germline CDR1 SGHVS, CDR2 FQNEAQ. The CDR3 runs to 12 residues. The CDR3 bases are TGTGCCAGCAGTATTGGAGACTATGGCTACACCTTC. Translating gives CASSIGDYGYTF.

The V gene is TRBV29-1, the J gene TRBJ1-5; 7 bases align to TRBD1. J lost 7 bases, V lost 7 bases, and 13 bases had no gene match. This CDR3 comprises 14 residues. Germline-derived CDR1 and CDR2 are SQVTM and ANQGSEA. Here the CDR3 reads CSAQSGTEGQPQHF. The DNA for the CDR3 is TGCAGCGCTCAATCCGGGACAGAAGGCCAGCCCCAGCATTTT.

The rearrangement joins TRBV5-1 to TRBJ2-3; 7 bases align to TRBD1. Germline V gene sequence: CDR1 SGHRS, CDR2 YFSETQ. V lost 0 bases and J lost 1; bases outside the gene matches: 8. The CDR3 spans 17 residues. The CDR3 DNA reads TGCGCCAGCAGCTTGGGACGACAGGGAGTGGGCACAGATACGCAGTATTTT. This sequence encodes CASSLGRQGVGTDTQYF. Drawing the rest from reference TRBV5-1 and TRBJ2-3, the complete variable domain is KAGVTQTPRYLIKTRGQQVTLSCSPISGHRSVSWYQQTPGQGLQFLFEYFSETQRNKGNFPGRFSGRQFSNSRSEMNVSTLELGDSALYLCASSLGRQGVGTDTQYFGPGTRLTVL.

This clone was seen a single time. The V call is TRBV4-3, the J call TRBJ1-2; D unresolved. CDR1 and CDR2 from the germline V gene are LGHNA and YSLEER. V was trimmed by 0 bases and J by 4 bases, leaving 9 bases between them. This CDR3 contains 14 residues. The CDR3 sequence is CASSQDSGVYGYTF. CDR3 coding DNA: TGCGCCAGCAGCCAAGATTCAGGAGTCTATGGCTACACCTTC.

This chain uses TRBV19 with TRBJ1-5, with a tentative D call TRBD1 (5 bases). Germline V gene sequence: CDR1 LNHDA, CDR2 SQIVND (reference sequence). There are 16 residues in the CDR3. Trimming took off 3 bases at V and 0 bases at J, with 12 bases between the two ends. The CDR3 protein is CASSIEGHYSNQPQHF. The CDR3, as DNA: TGTGCCAGTAGTATTGAGGGGCATTATAGCAATCAGCCCCAGCATTTT. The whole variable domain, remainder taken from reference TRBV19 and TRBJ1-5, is DGGITQSPKYLFRKEGQNVTLSCEQNLNHDAMYWYRQDPGQGLRLIYYSQIVNDFQKGDIAEGYSVSREKKESFPLTVTSAQKNPTAFYLCASSIEGHYSNQPQHFGDGTRLSIL.

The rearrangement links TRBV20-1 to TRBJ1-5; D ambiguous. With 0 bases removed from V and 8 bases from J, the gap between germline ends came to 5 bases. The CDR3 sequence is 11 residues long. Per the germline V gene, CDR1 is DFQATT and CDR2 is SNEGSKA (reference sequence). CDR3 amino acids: CSARDTEPQHF. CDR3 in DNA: TGCAGTGCTAGAGATACTGAGCCCCAGCATTTT.

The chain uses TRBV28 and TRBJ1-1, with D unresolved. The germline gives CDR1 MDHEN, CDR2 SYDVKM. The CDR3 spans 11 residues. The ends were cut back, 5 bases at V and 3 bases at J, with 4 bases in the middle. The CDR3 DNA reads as TGTGCCAGCAGTCTCTACACTGAAGCTTTCTTT. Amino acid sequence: CASSLYTEAFF.

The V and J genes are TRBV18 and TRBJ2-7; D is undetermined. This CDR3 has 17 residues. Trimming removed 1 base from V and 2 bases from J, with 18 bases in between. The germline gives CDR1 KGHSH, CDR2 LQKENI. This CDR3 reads CASSPQGSYYPAYEQYF. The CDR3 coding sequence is TGTGCCAGCTCACCACAGGGCTCCTATTATCCCGCCTACGAGCAGTACTTC.

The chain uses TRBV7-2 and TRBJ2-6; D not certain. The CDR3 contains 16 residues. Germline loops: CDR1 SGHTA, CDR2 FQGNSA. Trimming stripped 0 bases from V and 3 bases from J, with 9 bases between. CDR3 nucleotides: TGTGCCAGCAGCTTAGCACCGGATTTTGGGGCCAACGTCCTGACTTTC. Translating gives CASSLAPDFGANVLTF.

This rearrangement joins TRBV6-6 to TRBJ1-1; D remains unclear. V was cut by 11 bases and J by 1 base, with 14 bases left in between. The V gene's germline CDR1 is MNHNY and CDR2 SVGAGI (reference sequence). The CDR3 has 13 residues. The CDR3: CAGEEEGNTEAFF. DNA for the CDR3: TGTGCCGGGGAGGAGGAGGGGAACACTGAAGCTTTCTTT.

DNA for the CDR3: TGTGCCAGTAAAACTCGATGGACCTCGGCAGATACGCAGTATTTT. It encodes CASKTRWTSADTQYF. The chain carries TRBV7-8 and TRBJ2-3; unclear D gene. The length of the CDR3 is 15 residues. V gave up 9 bases and J gave up 4 bases, with 20 bases separating them. The germline gives CDR1 SGHVS, CDR2 FQNEAQ.

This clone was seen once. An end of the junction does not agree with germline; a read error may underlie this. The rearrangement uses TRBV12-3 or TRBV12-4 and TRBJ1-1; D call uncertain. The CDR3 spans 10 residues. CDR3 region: CARHSTEAFF. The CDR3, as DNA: TGCGCCCGGCATTCCACTGAAGCTTTCTTT.

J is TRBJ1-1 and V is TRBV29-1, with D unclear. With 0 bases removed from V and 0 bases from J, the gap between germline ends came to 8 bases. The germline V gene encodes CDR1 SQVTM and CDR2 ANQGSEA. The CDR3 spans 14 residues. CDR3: CSVEEEPMNTEAFF. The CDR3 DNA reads TGCAGCGTTGAAGAGGAGCCAATGAACACTGAAGCTTTCTTT.